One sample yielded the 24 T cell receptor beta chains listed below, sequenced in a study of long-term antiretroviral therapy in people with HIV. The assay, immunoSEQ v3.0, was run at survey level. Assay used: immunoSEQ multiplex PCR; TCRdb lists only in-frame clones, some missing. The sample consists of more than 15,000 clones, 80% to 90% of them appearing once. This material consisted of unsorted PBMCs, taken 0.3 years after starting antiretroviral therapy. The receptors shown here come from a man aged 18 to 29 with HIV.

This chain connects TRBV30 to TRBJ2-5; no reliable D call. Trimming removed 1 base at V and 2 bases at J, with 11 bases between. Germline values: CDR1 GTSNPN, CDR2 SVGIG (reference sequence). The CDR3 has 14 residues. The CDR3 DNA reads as TGTGCCTGGAGTGCCGTCCTTGCACAAGAGACCCAGTACTTC. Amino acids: CAWSAVLAQETQYF. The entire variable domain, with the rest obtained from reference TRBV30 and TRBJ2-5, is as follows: SQTIHQWPATLVQPVGSPLSLECTVEGTSNPNLYWYRQAAGRGLQLLFYSVGIGQISSEVPQNLSASRPQDRQFILSSKKLLLSDSGFYLCAWSAVLAQETQYFGPGTRLLVL.

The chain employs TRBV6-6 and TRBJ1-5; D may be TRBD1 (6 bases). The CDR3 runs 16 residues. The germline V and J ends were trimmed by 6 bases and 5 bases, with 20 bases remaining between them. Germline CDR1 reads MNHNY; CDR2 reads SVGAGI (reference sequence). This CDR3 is CASRPRTESVYQPQHF. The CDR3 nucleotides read TGTGCCAGCAGACCCAGGACAGAATCCGTCTATCAGCCCCAGCATTTT.

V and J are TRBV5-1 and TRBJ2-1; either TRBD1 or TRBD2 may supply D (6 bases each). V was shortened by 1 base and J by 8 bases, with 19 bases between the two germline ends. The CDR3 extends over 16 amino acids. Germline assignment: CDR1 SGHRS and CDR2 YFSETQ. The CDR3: CASSLLQWGASYEQFF. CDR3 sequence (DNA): TGCGCCAGCAGCTTGCTCCAATGGGGGGCTTCATATGAGCAGTTCTTC.

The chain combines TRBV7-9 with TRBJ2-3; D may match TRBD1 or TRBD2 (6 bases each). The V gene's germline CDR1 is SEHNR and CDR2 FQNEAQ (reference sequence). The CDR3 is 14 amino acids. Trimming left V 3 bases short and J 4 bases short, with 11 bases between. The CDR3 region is CASSFSGAADTQYF. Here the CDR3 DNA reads TGTGCCAGCAGCTTCTCGGGGGCGGCAGATACGCAGTATTTT.

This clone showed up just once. The CDR3 spells CASSVASDGEGGLYEQYF. The CDR3 DNA reads TGTGCCAGCAGTGTCGCCTCGGACGGGGAAGGGGGGCTCTACGAGCAGTACTTC. The chain joins TRBV2 to TRBJ2-7, with D perhaps being TRBD1 or TRBD2 (6 bases each). V shed 4 bases and J shed 3 bases, with 25 bases lying between them. In germline, CDR1 is SNHLY, CDR2 FYNNEI. The CDR3 covers 18 residues.

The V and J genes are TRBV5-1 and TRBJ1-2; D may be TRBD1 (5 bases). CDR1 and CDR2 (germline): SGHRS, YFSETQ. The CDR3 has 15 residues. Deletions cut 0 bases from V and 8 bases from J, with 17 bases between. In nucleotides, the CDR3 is TGCGCCAGCAGCTTGGAGGGTAAGGGACTATTCGGCTACACCTTC. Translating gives CASSLEGKGLFGYTF. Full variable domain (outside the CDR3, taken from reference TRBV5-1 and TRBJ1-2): KAGVTQTPRYLIKTRGQQVTLSCSPISGHRSVSWYQQTPGQGLQFLFEYFSETQRNKGNFPGRFSGRQFSNSRSEMNVSTLELGDSALYLCASSLEGKGLFGYTFGSGTRLTVV.

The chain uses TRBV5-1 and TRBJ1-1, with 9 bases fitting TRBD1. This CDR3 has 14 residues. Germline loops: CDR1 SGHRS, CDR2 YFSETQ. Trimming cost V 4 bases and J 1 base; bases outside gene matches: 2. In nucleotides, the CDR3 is TGCGCCAGCAGCCGGGGACAGGGGAACACTGAAGCTTTCTTT. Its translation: CASSRGQGNTEAFF.

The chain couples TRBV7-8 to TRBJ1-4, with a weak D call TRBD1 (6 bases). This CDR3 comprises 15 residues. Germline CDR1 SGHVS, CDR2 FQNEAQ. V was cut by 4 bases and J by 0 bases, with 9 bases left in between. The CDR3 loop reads CASSSGQTTNEKLFF. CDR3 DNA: TGTGCCAGCAGCTCCGGACAGACAACTAATGAAAAACTGTTTTTT.

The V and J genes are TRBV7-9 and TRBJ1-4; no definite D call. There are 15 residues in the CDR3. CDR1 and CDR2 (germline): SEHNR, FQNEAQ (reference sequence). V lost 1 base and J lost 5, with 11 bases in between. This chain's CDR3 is CASSLGLFTNEKLFF. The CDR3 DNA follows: TGTGCCAGCAGCTTAGGGCTATTTACAAATGAAAAACTGTTTTTT.

CDR3 protein: CASQSSYNEQFF. The CDR3 nucleotides are TGTGCCAGCCAGAGCTCCTACAATGAGCAGTTCTTC. The chain combines TRBV11-1 with TRBJ2-1, with D unresolved. Germline V lookup: CDR1 SGHAT, CDR2 FQDESV (reference sequence). There are 12 residues in the CDR3. V shed 8 bases and J shed 0 bases, with 5 bases lying between them.

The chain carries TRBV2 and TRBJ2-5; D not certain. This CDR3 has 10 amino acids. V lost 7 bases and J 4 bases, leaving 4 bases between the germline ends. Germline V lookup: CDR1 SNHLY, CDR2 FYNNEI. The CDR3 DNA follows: TGTGCCAGCATAGGAGAGACCCAGTACTTC. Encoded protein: CASIGETQYF.

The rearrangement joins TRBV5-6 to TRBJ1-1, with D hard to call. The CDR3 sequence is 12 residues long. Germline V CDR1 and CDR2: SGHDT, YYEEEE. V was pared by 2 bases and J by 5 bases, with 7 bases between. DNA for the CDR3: TGTGCCAGCAGCTTTATGAGTACTGAAGCTTTCTTT. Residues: CASSFMSTEAFF.

The CDR3: CASSLGQDGNTEAFF. The CDR3 coding sequence is TGCGCCAGCAGCTTGGGACAGGACGGGAACACTGAAGCTTTCTTT. V is TRBV5-1 and J is TRBJ1-1; possibly TRBD1 for D (6 bases). Germline V gene sequence: CDR1 SGHRS, CDR2 YFSETQ. The CDR3 runs 15 residues. Between the trimmed V and J ends, which lost 0 bases and 1 base, there was a span of 10 bases.

CDR3 in DNA: TGTGCCAGCTCACCAGACAGATTGGATGGCTACACCTTC. Its protein is CASSPDRLDGYTF. The V and J genes are TRBV18 and TRBJ1-2, with D perhaps matching TRBD1 (5 bases). The CDR3 totals 13 residues. Trimming took 2 bases from V and 6 from J, leaving 10 bases between them. The germline V gene encodes CDR1 KGHSH and CDR2 LQKENI.

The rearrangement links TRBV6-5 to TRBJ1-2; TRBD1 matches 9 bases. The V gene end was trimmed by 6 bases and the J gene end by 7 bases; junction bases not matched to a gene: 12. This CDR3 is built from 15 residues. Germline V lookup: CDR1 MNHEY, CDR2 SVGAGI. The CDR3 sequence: CASRGNRGRIAGYTF. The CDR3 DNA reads TGTGCCAGCAGAGGAAACAGGGGGCGAATTGCTGGCTACACCTTC.

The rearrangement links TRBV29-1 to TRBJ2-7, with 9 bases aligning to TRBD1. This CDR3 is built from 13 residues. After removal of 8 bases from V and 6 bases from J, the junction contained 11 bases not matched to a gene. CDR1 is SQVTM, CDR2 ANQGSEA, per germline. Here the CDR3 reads CSFSTGQGTEQYF. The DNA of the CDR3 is TGCAGCTTTTCTACGGGACAGGGCACCGAGCAGTACTTC.

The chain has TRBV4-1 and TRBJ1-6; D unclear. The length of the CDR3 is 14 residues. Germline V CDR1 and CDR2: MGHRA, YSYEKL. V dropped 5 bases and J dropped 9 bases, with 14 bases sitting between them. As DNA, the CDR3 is TGCGCCAGCAGCTCCCCGATCATGGGTTCACCCCTCCACTTT. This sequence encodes CASSSPIMGSPLHF.

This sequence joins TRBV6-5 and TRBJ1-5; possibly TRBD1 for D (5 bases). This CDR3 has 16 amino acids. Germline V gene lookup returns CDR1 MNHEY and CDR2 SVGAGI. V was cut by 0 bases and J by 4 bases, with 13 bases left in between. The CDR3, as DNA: TGTGCCAGCAGTTACTCTGGGGCAGGGAGAAATCAGCCCCAGCATTTT. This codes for CASSYSGAGRNQPQHF.

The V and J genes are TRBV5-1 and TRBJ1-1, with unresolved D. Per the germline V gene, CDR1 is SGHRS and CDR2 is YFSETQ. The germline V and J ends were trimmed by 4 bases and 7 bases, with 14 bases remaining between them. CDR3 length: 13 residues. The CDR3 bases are TGCGCCAGCAGCGGGCTCGGATTGGATGAAGCTTTCTTT. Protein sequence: CASSGLGLDEAFF. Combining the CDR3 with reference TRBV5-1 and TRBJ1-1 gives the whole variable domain KAGVTQTPRYLIKTRGQQVTLSCSPISGHRSVSWYQQTPGQGLQFLFEYFSETQRNKGNFPGRFSGRQFSNSRSEMNVSTLELGDSALYLCASSGLGLDEAFFGQGTRLTVV.

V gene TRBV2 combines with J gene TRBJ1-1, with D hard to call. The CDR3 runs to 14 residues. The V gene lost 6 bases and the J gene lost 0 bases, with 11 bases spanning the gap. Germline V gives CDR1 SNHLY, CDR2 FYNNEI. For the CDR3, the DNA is TGTGCCAGCAGCCTGGAGGTCATGAACACTGAAGCTTTCTTT. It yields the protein CASSLEVMNTEAFF.

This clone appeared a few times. The CDR3 region has the DNA TGTGCCAGCAGCTCTGGTCAGTATAGCAATCAGCCCCAGCATTTT. This codes for CASSSGQYSNQPQHF. V gene TRBV7-9 combines with J gene TRBJ1-5, with D uncertain. Germline V lookup: CDR1 SEHNR, CDR2 FQNEAQ (reference sequence). Trimming shortened V by 4 bases and J by 0 bases, and 10 bases separated the two germline ends. This CDR3 spans 15 amino acids. The whole variable domain, filled in from reference TRBV7-9 and TRBJ1-5, reads DTGVSQNPRHKITKRGQNVTFRCDPISEHNRLYWYRQTLGQGPEFLTYFQNEAQLEKSRLLSDRFSAERPKGSFSTLEIQRTEQGDSAMYLCASSSGQYSNQPQHFGDGTRLSIL.

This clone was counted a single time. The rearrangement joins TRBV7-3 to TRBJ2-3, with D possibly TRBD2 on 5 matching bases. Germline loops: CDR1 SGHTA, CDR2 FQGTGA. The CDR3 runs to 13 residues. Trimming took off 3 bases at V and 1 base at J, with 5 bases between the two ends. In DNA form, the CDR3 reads TGTGCCAGCAGCTTCGGGGGCACAGATACGCAGTATTTT. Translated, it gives CASSFGGTDTQYF.

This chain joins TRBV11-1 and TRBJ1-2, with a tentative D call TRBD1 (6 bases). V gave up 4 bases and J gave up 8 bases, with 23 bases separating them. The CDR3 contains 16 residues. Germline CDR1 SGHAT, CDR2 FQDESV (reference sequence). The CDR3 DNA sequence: TGTGCCAGCAGCTCATCTATTTTATCGGGGGCGGACGGCTACACCTTC. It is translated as CASSSSILSGADGYTF.

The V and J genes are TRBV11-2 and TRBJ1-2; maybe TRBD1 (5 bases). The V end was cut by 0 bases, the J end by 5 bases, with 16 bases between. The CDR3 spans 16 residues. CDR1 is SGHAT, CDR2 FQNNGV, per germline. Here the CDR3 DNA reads TGTGCCAGCAGCTTAGAAGTGGGGGGGGACGTATATGGCTACACCTTC. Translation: CASSLEVGGDVYGYTF.